These T cell receptor beta chains were read from a single sample in a study of PD-L1 blockade in urothelial cancer. Profiling relied on immunoSEQ multiplex PCR, and the TCRdb table lists in-frame clones only, not all of them. This table has approximately 80,000 clones, around 76% appearing once. The input for sequencing was PBMCs, taken around atezolizumab (anti-PD-L1) treatment. Every receptor here comes from a man between 65 and 79 years old with urothelial cancer. Both conserved end residues are part of each CDR3.

CDR3 length: 12; V gene: TRBV27; J gene: TRBJ2-1; CDR3 protein: CASSSEANEQFF
CDR3 length: 13; V gene: TRBV7-9; J gene: TRBJ2-5; CDR3 protein: CASSLDTQETQYF
CDR3 length: 15; V gene: TRBV5-4; J gene: TRBJ2-2; CDR3 protein: CASSRGLANTGELSF
CDR3 length: 11; V gene: TRBV6-1; J gene: TRBJ2-7; CDR3 protein: CASTGVYEQYF
CDR3 length: 14; V gene: TRBV5-4; J gene: TRBJ1-1; CDR3 protein: CASSHGGLSTEAFF
CDR3 length: 15; V gene: TRBV11-3; J gene: TRBJ2-7; CDR3 protein: CASSPRGAGAYEQYF
CDR3 length: 13; V gene: TRBV30; J gene: TRBJ1-5; CDR3 protein: CACSPEENQPQHF
CDR3 length: 15; V gene: TRBV25-1; J gene: TRBJ2-2; CDR3 protein: CASSEFGGKTGELFF
CDR3 length: 18; V gene: TRBV9; J gene: TRBJ2-1; CDR3 protein: CASSVAPRLAGSYNEQFF
CDR3 length: 15; V gene: TRBV11-2; J gene: TRBJ1-6; CDR3 protein: CASSLWSPNNSPLHF
CDR3 length: 14; V gene: TRBV25-1; J gene: TRBJ1-6; CDR3 protein: CASSARGVNSPLHF
CDR3 length: 17; V gene: TRBV10-3; J gene: TRBJ2-3; CDR3 protein: CAISASLAGVDTDTQYF
CDR3 length: 15; V gene: TRBV7-9; J gene: TRBJ1-4; CDR3 protein: CASRPRGQGNEKLFF
CDR3 length: 13; V gene: TRBV2; J gene: TRBJ1-5; CDR3 protein: CASSVEVRQISEF
CDR3 length: 15; V gene: TRBV5-1; J gene: TRBJ2-1; CDR3 protein: CASSLATSGEGEQFF
CDR3 length: 16; V gene: TRBV5-1; J gene: TRBJ2-2; CDR3 protein: CASSQSGGAGTGELFF
CDR3 length: 14; V gene: TRBV2; J gene: TRBJ1-5; CDR3 protein: CASSDSEGYQPQHF
CDR3 length: 15; V gene: TRBV7-2; J gene: TRBJ2-3; CDR3 protein: CASSSSGSVTDTQYF
CDR3 length: 19; V gene: TRBV18; J gene: TRBJ2-3; CDR3 protein: CASSPQTSGTAGSTDTQYF
CDR3 length: 16; V gene: TRBV7-2; J gene: TRBJ2-3; CDR3 protein: CASSLLAGGPTDTQYF
CDR3 length: 15; V gene: TRBV6-1; J gene: TRBJ1-3; CDR3 protein: CASSEPPGSGNTIYF
CDR3 length: 9; V gene: TRBV21-1; J gene: TRBJ1-3; CDR3 protein: CASPNTIYF
CDR3 length: 12; V gene: TRBV7-9; J gene: TRBJ2-3; CDR3 protein: CASSWRSDTQYF
CDR3 length: 13; V gene: TRBV6-5; J gene: TRBJ1-1; CDR3 protein: CASREQGRTEAFF
CDR3 length: 15; V gene: TRBV7-2; J gene: TRBJ1-1; CDR3 protein: CASSPSDRLNTEAFF
CDR3 length: 16; V gene: TRBV11-2; J gene: TRBJ2-1; CDR3 protein: CASSLRLREVGNEQFF
CDR3 length: 14; V gene: TRBV7-2; J gene: TRBJ2-4; CDR3 protein: CASTTPGLANIQYF
CDR3 length: 13; V gene: TRBV2; J gene: TRBJ1-4; CDR3 protein: CASRLDRNEKLFF
CDR3 length: 16; V gene: TRBV4-2; J gene: TRBJ2-1; CDR3 protein: CASSQEAATGYNEQFF
CDR3 length: 18; V gene: TRBV5-1; J gene: TRBJ2-1; CDR3 protein: CASSFSPSGPGSYNEQFF
CDR3 length: 13; V gene: TRBV19; J gene: TRBJ1-1; CDR3 protein: CASSIVWGQTAFF
CDR3 length: 13; V gene: TRBV6-5; J gene: TRBJ2-5; CDR3 protein: CASSSHRGGTQYF
CDR3 length: 14; V gene: TRBV5-1; J gene: TRBJ2-7; CDR3 protein: CASSFGGGFYEQYF
CDR3 length: 11; V gene: TRBV7-6; J gene: TRBJ2-1; CDR3 protein: CASSLTDEQFF
CDR3 length: 13; V gene: TRBV5-1; J gene: TRBJ1-2; CDR3 protein: CASSIGQGYGYTF
CDR3 length: 16; V gene: TRBV6-6; J gene: TRBJ2-7; CDR3 protein: CASSYYPGRGAYEQYF
CDR3 length: 14; V gene: TRBV7-3; J gene: TRBJ1-1; CDR3 protein: CASSLSPKGAEAFF
CDR3 length: 14; V gene: TRBV27; J gene: TRBJ2-4; CDR3 protein: CASSLYPGAHIQYF
CDR3 length: 13; V gene: TRBV11-2; J gene: TRBJ1-2; CDR3 protein: CASSLRTGGSYTF
CDR3 length: 14; V gene: TRBV19; J gene: TRBJ1-1; CDR3 protein: CASSILQGGTEAFF
CDR3 length: 15; V gene: TRBV7-9; J gene: TRBJ2-2; CDR3 protein: CASSQIAGVTGELFF
CDR3 length: 14; V gene: TRBV2; J gene: TRBJ1-1; CDR3 protein: CASIIQGMNTEAFF
CDR3 length: 15; V gene: TRBV6-1; J gene: TRBJ1-2; CDR3 protein: CASSEGSYNWSGYTF
CDR3 length: 17; V gene: TRBV9; J gene: TRBJ2-5; CDR3 protein: CASSVAGWARGVETQYF
CDR3 length: 12; V gene: TRBV29-1; J gene: TRBJ1-5; CDR3 protein: CSVRQGNQPQHF
CDR3 length: 15; V gene: TRBV15; J gene: TRBJ2-1; CDR3 protein: CATSRDQWAVNEQFF
CDR3 length: 15; V gene: TRBV6-5; J gene: TRBJ2-2; CDR3 protein: CASSPGLAGVGELFF
CDR3 length: 16; V gene: TRBV29-1; J gene: TRBJ2-2; CDR3 protein: CSVEDRQGAATGELFF
CDR3 length: 14; V gene: TRBV5-1; J gene: TRBJ1-6; CDR3 protein: CASRTGGNNSPLHF
CDR3 length: 16; V gene: TRBV5-4; J gene: TRBJ2-3; CDR3 protein: CASSRGRTSGTDTQYF
CDR3 length: 14; V gene: TRBV6-1; J gene: TRBJ2-5; CDR3 protein: CASSPVGRRETQYF
CDR3 length: 16; V gene: TRBV10-3; J gene: TRBJ1-3; CDR3 protein: CASSRRDRSSGNTIYF
CDR3 length: 15; V gene: TRBV7-8; J gene: TRBJ2-1; CDR3 protein: CASSPVWDRVNEQFF
CDR3 length: 13; V gene: TRBV9; J gene: TRBJ1-2; CDR3 protein: CASSVEANYGYTF
CDR3 length: 12; V gene: TRBV2; J gene: TRBJ1-2; CDR3 protein: CASSELNYGYTF
CDR3 length: 14; V gene: TRBV4-1; J gene: TRBJ2-2; CDR3 protein: CASSRTSETGELFF